The 29 T cell receptor beta chains listed next were all sequenced from one sample in a study of lymphopenia after photon versus proton radiotherapy. The repertoire was sequenced with immunoSEQ multiplex PCR; TCRdb's copy has only in-frame clones and lacks some. The sample lists 150,000 to 200,000 clones, 70% to 90% seen once, with around 5% in the top ten. The specimen comprised peripheral blood, sampled from a patient treated with photon-based radiotherapy. These receptors all stem from a man aged 50 to 60 with gastric cancer.

There are a few counts of this clone. The J gene is TRBJ1-2, the V gene TRBV4-1, with TRBD1 matching over 11 bases. Germline CDR1 MGHRA, CDR2 YSYEKL. The CDR3 consists of 19 residues. Losses at the gene ends were 1 base for V and 0 bases for J; bases not matched to a gene: 10. The CDR3 DNA is TGCGCCAGCAGCCAAGGGTCCGGGACAGGGGGGCTCTCTAACTATGGCTACACCTTC. Encoded protein: CASSQGSGTGGLSNYGYTF.

The chain uses TRBV28 and TRBJ1-2; D is perhaps TRBD1 (5 bases). CDR1 is MDHEN and CDR2 is SYDVKM in the germline V gene. The CDR3 is 13 residues long. V lost 10 bases and J 3 bases, leaving 15 bases between the germline ends. In DNA, the CDR3 is TGTGCCACCATACCCCCAGGGCACTATGGCTACACCTTC. Its protein is CATIPPGHYGYTF.

This clone was counted once. CDR3 loop: CASSLAPQGANYGYTF. CDR3 coding DNA: TGCGCCAGCAGCTTGGCCCCACAGGGAGCTAACTATGGCTACACCTTC. The chain combines TRBV5-1 with TRBJ1-2; possible D gene TRBD1, 6 bases. Per the germline V gene, CDR1 is SGHRS and CDR2 is YFSETQ. The CDR3 has 16 amino acids. The V gene lost 0 bases and the J gene lost 0 bases, with 12 bases spanning the gap.

This clone occurred a few times. The sample carries other DNA sequences with the same CDR3. The chain recombines TRBV19 with TRBJ1-5; 7 bases agree with TRBD1. This CDR3 is built from 13 residues. The germline V gene has CDR1 LNHDA and CDR2 SQIVND (reference sequence). Unmatched junction bases numbered 3, after V lost 5 bases and J lost 5 bases. For the CDR3, the DNA is TGTGCCAGTAGTGGGGACAGAGATCAGCCCCAGCATTTT. It translates to CASSGDRDQPQHF. Using reference TRBV19 and TRBJ1-5 for the parts outside the CDR3, the full variable domain is DGGITQSPKYLFRKEGQNVTLSCEQNLNHDAMYWYRQDPGQGLRLIYYSQIVNDFQKGDIAEGYSVSREKKESFPLTVTSAQKNPTAFYLCASSGDRDQPQHFGDGTRLSIL.

This rearrangement joins TRBV2 to TRBJ2-7, with a weak D call TRBD2 (6 bases). The CDR3 contains 15 residues. Germline values: CDR1 SNHLY, CDR2 FYNNEI. The ends were cut back, 4 bases at V and 2 bases at J, with 15 bases in the middle. CDR3 DNA sequence: TGTGCCAGCAGTGGCCGGGGGTTTGTGACCTACGAGCAGTACTTC. Amino acid sequence: CASSGRGFVTYEQYF.

This clone was seen just once. This chain connects TRBV30 to TRBJ2-1; TRBD1 aligns across 8 bases. Trimming at V came to 7 bases and at J to 7 bases, leaving 9 bases not matched to a gene. Per the germline V gene, CDR1 is GTSNPN and CDR2 is SVGIG (reference sequence). There are 13 residues in the CDR3. The CDR3: CAFGQGVVNEQFF. The CDR3 coding sequence is TGTGCCTTCGGACAGGGAGTAGTGAATGAGCAGTTCTTC.

This sequence joins TRBV5-1 and TRBJ2-5, with TRBD1 matching over 8 bases. CDR1 SGHRS and CDR2 YFSETQ come from the germline V gene. J lost 6 bases, V lost 5 bases, and 12 bases had no gene match. The CDR3 covers 15 residues. As DNA, the CDR3 is TGCGCCAGCAGTTGGACAGGGTTAGTCATGAAGACCCAGTACTTC. Protein sequence: CASSWTGLVMKTQYF.

The V gene is TRBV6-5, the J gene TRBJ2-7; 8 positions match TRBD1. CDR3 length: 13 amino acids. The germline V gene encodes CDR1 MNHEY and CDR2 SVGAGI. V lost 5 bases and J lost 3; bases outside the gene matches: 3. CDR3 sequence reads: CASSDGQGYEQYF. The DNA for the CDR3 is TGTGCCAGCAGTGACGGACAGGGCTACGAGCAGTACTTC.

The chain is built from TRBV29-1 and TRBJ1-4; possible D gene TRBD1, 6 bases. Between the trimmed V and J ends, which lost 6 bases and 7 bases, there was a span of 15 bases. The CDR3 spans 13 residues. Germline lookup yields CDR1 SQVTM and CDR2 ANQGSEA. The CDR3 region is CSVKWGALEKLFF. CDR3 DNA sequence: TGCAGCGTAAAGTGGGGGGCTCTTGAAAAACTGTTTTTT.

The genes are TRBV6-5 and TRBJ2-6; D ambiguous. Germline V gene data show CDR1 as MNHEY and CDR2 as SVGAGI. V was clipped by 0 bases and J by 0 bases, with 6 bases between them. CDR3 length: 16 residues. CDR3 in amino acids: CASSYSSDSGANVLTF. CDR3 DNA sequence: TGTGCCAGCAGTTACTCGTCCGACTCTGGGGCCAACGTCCTGACTTTC.

The CDR3 reads CASSYSGTGSQTQYF. The CDR3 nucleotides are TGTGCCAGCAGTTACTCCGGGACAGGGTCGCAGACCCAGTACTTC. This rearrangement joins TRBV6-5 to TRBJ2-5, with TRBD1 identical over 9 bases. This CDR3 has 15 residues. Germline-derived CDR1 and CDR2 are MNHEY and SVGAGI. J lost 6 bases, V lost 0 bases, and 5 bases had no gene match.

This CDR3 reads CASSQTETPRNEQFF. The CDR3 bases are TGCGCCAGCAGCCAAACGGAGACCCCCCGCAATGAGCAGTTCTTC. The chain combines TRBV4-1 with TRBJ2-1; D remains unclear. The CDR3 is made up of 15 amino acids. V was pared by 2 bases and J by 6 bases, with 14 bases between. CDR1 and CDR2 (germline): MGHRA, YSYEKL.

This chain links TRBV6-1 with TRBJ2-3; D is ambiguous. Looked up from germline, CDR1 is MNHNS and CDR2 is SASEGT. V lost 3 bases and J 1 base, leaving 5 bases between the germline ends. This CDR3 spans 13 amino acids. In DNA, the CDR3 is TGTGCCAGCAGTGACAGGCGCACAGATACGCAGTATTTT. Its protein product is CASSDRRTDTQYF.

This rearrangement joins TRBV7-2 to TRBJ1-1, with 7 bases aligning to TRBD1. The V and J ends lost 0 bases and 5 bases, in that order; junction bases with no gene match: 6. This CDR3 is built from 15 residues. The germline CDR1 and CDR2 sequences are SGHTA and FQGNSA. CDR3 amino acids: CASSLATGRGTEAFF. In DNA form, the CDR3 reads TGTGCCAGCAGCTTAGCGACAGGGCGGGGTACTGAAGCTTTCTTT. Supplemented by reference TRBV7-2 and TRBJ1-1, the full variable domain reads GAGVSQSPSNKVTEKGKDVELRCDPISGHTALYWYRQSLGQGLEFLIYFQGNSAPDKSGLPSDRFSAERTGGSVSTLTIQRTQQEDSAVYLCASSLATGRGTEAFFGQGTRLTVV.

Comments on this clone: The sample has other DNA sequences that encode this CDR3 too. The J gene is TRBJ1-1, the V gene TRBV20-1; perhaps TRBD1 as D (5 bases). This CDR3 has 11 residues. The germline V gene encodes CDR1 DFQATT and CDR2 SNEGSKA (reference sequence). V lost 6 bases, J lost 6 bases, and 11 bases lay in between. As DNA, the CDR3 is TGCAGTGCCTCTCCAGGGCCTGAAGCTTTCTTT. Its translation: CSASPGPEAFF.

The chain joins TRBV7-2 to TRBJ2-1; D remains ambiguous. Germline V lookup: CDR1 SGHTA, CDR2 FQGNSA. V was clipped by 2 bases and J by 0 bases, with 8 bases between them. This CDR3 spans 15 amino acids. CDR3 in amino acids: CASSLSQSSYNEQFF. CDR3 bases: TGTGCCAGCAGCTTATCCCAGAGCTCCTACAATGAGCAGTTCTTC. Drawing the rest from reference TRBV7-2 and TRBJ2-1, the complete variable domain is GAGVSQSPSNKVTEKGKDVELRCDPISGHTALYWYRQSLGQGLEFLIYFQGNSAPDKSGLPSDRFSAERTGGSVSTLTIQRTQQEDSAVYLCASSLSQSSYNEQFFGPGTRLTVL.

For the CDR3, the DNA is TGTGCCAGCAGCTTGATGGCCTTAGAGGGCAAAAACATTCAGTACTTC. Amino acids: CASSLMALEGKNIQYF. This chain links TRBV5-6 with TRBJ2-4; TRBD2 is a possible D gene (5 bases). The V and J ends lost 1 base and 3 bases respectively, with 14 bases between them. The CDR3 loop spans 16 amino acids. CDR1 SGHDT and CDR2 YYEEEE come from the germline V gene.

The chain combines TRBV6-1 with TRBJ2-7; 10 bases map to TRBD1. J gave up 6 bases and V 0 bases, and 5 bases lay outside the gene matches. Germline CDR1 MNHNS, CDR2 SASEGT. The CDR3 sequence is 15 residues long. The CDR3 here is CASSEADRGSGEQYF. DNA of the CDR3: TGTGCCAGCAGTGAAGCGGACAGGGGGTCTGGCGAGCAGTACTTC.

This sequence joins TRBV7-2 and TRBJ1-2, with TRBD1 identical over 7 bases. The germline gives CDR1 SGHTA, CDR2 FQGNSA. The CDR3 has 12 residues. The V segment lost 5 bases and the J segment 7 bases; nucleotides outside the gene matches: 4. CDR3: CASSADRFGYTF. CDR3 DNA: TGTGCCAGCAGCGCGGACAGGTTTGGCTACACCTTC.

This chain connects TRBV19 to TRBJ2-3; maybe TRBD2 (5 bases). The V and J ends lost 5 bases and 0 bases respectively, with 9 bases between them. Germline assignment: CDR1 LNHDA and CDR2 SQIVND (reference sequence). CDR3 size: 14 residues. Here the CDR3 reads CASSRGWSTDTQYF. Here the CDR3 DNA reads TGTGCCAGTAGTCGGGGTTGGAGCACAGATACGCAGTATTTT.

The chain combines TRBV30 with TRBJ1-2, with unresolved D. This CDR3 has 14 amino acids. Germline V gene lookup returns CDR1 GTSNPN and CDR2 SVGIG (reference sequence). V dropped 0 bases and J dropped 4 bases, with 12 bases sitting between them. The CDR3 spells CAWSVWGSSYGYTF. The CDR3 nucleotides read TGTGCCTGGAGTGTATGGGGTAGTAGCTATGGCTACACCTTC.

The chain has TRBV11-3 and TRBJ2-7; 11 bases align to TRBD2. CDR3 length equals 17 residues. The trim removed 1 base at V and 5 bases at J, leaving 10 bases unmatched. CDR1 is SGHNT, CDR2 YENEEA, per germline. The CDR3 region is CASSLVVTSGKSHEQYF. The CDR3 region has the DNA TGTGCCAGCAGCTTAGTCGTGACTAGCGGGAAATCCCACGAGCAGTACTTC.

The chain combines TRBV6-4 with TRBJ1-5, with D possibly TRBD1 on 6 matching bases. Between the trimmed V and J ends, which lost 5 bases and 2 bases, there was a span of 13 bases. The CDR3 extends over 15 amino acids. CDR1 and CDR2 (germline): MRHNA, SNTAGT. In DNA, the CDR3 is TGTGCCAGCAGTCCCGAGGAGGGGGGCAATCAGCCCCAGCATTTT. Its protein is CASSPEEGGNQPQHF.

The chain recombines TRBV30 with TRBJ2-7; D call uncertain. CDR3 size: 12 residues. Deletions cut 0 bases from V and 5 bases from J, with 8 bases between. Germline-derived CDR1 and CDR2 are GTSNPN and SVGIG (reference sequence). In nucleotides, the CDR3 is TGTGCCTGGAGTGTACGTGTGAACGAGCAGTACTTC. It is translated as CAWSVRVNEQYF.

The chain links TRBV6-4 to TRBJ2-2; weak D call: TRBD2 (5 bases). Trimming left V 0 bases short and J 4 bases short, with 15 bases between. Germline V gene data show CDR1 as MRHNA and CDR2 as SNTAGT. This CDR3 region has 17 residues. In DNA, the CDR3 is TGTGCCAGCAGTGACTCTAGGGAGCCCGGGGTCACCGGGGAGCTGTTTTTT. Translated, it gives CASSDSREPGVTGELFF.

The gene calls are TRBV18 and TRBJ2-5; D might be TRBD2 (6 bases). The CDR3 sequence is 13 residues long. Germline CDR1 KGHSH, CDR2 LQKENI. V was trimmed by 5 bases and J by 1 base, leaving 8 bases between them. The CDR3 sequence is CASSGGVQETQYF. CDR3 nucleotides: TGTGCCAGCTCAGGAGGGGTCCAAGAGACCCAGTACTTC.

The rearrangement links TRBV5-4 to TRBJ2-2, with D uncertain. Germline V gives CDR1 SGHNT, CDR2 YYREEE (reference sequence). Trimming removed 0 bases at V and 0 bases at J, with 9 bases between. The CDR3 covers 16 residues. CDR3 DNA: TGTGCCAGCAGCTTGGGTAGAGCCGCGAACACCGGGGAGCTGTTTTTT. Translated: CASSLGRAANTGELFF.

The chain links TRBV9 to TRBJ2-7, with 9 bases aligning to TRBD1. CDR1 and CDR2 (germline): SGDLS, YYNGEE. There are 14 residues in the CDR3. V dropped 3 bases and J dropped 8; count of bases not matched to a gene: 9. The CDR3 region has the DNA TGTGCCAGCAGCGCCCGACAGGGGGGAGGCAAGCAGTACTTC. It codes for CASSARQGGGKQYF.

The chain combines TRBV7-3 with TRBJ2-7, with TRBD1 matching over 11 bases. Germline V lookup: CDR1 SGHTA, CDR2 FQGTGA. CDR3 length equals 17 residues. The J segment lost 5 bases and the V segment lost 2 bases, leaving 11 bases of the junction unmatched. CDR3 nucleotide sequence: TGTGCCAGCAGCTTAGAGCGGAAGGACAGGGGGCCCCACGAGCAGTACTTC. Its translation is CASSLERKDRGPHEQYF.